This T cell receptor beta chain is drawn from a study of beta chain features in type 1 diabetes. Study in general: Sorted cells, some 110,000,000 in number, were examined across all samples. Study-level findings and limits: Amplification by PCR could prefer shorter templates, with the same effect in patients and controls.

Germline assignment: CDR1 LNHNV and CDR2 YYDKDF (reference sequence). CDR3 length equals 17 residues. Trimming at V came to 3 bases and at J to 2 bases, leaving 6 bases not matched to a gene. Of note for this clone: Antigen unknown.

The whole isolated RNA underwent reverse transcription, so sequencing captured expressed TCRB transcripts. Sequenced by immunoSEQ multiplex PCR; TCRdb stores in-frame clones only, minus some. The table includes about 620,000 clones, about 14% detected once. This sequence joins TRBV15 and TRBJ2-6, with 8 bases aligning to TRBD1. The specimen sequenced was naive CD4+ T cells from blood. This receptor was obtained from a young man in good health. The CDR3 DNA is TGTGCCACCAGCAGGGGTGACAGGGGCCCTGGGGCCAACGTCCTGACTTTC. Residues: CATSRGDRGPGANVLTF.